The sample holds many counts of the clone carrying this T cell receptor beta chain. The data were obtained in a study of T-cell reconstitution after alpha-beta-depleted transplantation in children. The CDR3 spans 15 residues. Trimming took off 3 bases at V and 3 bases at J, with 12 bases between the two ends. Library preparation (for TCRbeta) was performed with unique molecular identifiers. TCRdb re-called the PCR reads through MiXCR, storing one row per CDR3 protein. Among about 610,000 distinct CDR3 sequences listed, about 10% were seen once. The V gene is TRBV12-3 or TRBV12-4, the J gene TRBJ2-1, with a possible D match to TRBD2 (6 bases). The receptor was isolated from a human donor who donated a stem cell graft to a child with acute myeloid leukemia. The sequenced sample was PBMCs from the stem cell graft donor, obtained from the stem cell graft. The CDR3 DNA follows: TGTGCCAGCAGTTTTTGGGTAGCGGACTACAATGAGCAGTTCTTC. Translating it yields CASSFWVADYNEQFF.